This T cell receptor (beta chain) came from a study of preoperative IRX-2 immunotherapy in early breast cancer. TCRdb's table, derived via immunoSEQ multiplex PCR, lists solely in-frame clones and lacks some. The top ten hold over 15% of the sample, which has some 3,900 clones, 60% to 80% seen once. The V segment lost 5 bases and the J segment 1 base; nucleotides outside the gene matches: 6. This CDR3 spans 15 amino acids. Germline assignment: CDR1 SGHVS and CDR2 FNYEAQ. Treatment in this sample: preoperative locoregional IRX-2 cytokine immunotherapy. Samples came from a phase Ib trial of preoperative locoregional IRX-2 cytokine immunotherapy.

The starting material was tumor tissue, obtained after IRX-2 immunotherapy. The rearrangement links TRBV7-6 to TRBJ2-7; TRBD1 matches 9 bases. The TCR originated in a human donor with breast cancer. CDR3 bases: TGTGCCAGCAGCGACAGGGGGTCCCTATCCTACGAGCAGTACTTC. This codes for CASSDRGSLSYEQYF.